This T cell receptor beta chain is drawn from a study of T cells in Graves' hyperthyroidism and ophthalmopathy. In the case of this clonotype: Its antigen is currently unknown.

Whole-study results and caveats: Among thyroid clonotypes expanded above 0.001, most also appeared in blood.

RNA transcripts yielded amplified TCR beta CDR3 regions. The TCR CDR3 was amplified in a first-round RT-PCR using the HTBI primer set. MiXCR, applied by TCRdb to the multiplex PCR reads, yields one record per CDR3 protein. The sample has approximately 620,000 distinct CDR3 sequences, 11% to 15% seen once. Uncontrolled infection, other autoimmune disease, pregnancy or lactation led to exclusion. At first hyperthyroidism diagnosis, before any ophthalmopathy symptoms, the blood sample was collected. The PBMCs were sourced from fresh peripheral blood (around 9.3 ml). The CDR3 has 15 residues. The V gene lost 1 base and the J gene lost 3 bases, with 13 bases spanning the gap. Per germline, CDR1 LNHDA and CDR2 SQIVND (reference sequence).

The chain has TRBV19 and TRBJ2-7; D is possibly TRBD2 (5 bases). Source material: blood. The TCR comes from a woman aged 30 to 39 with Graves' hyperthyroidism that later progressed to Graves' ophthalmopathy. CDR3 residues: CASSIGSQAGYEQYF. The CDR3 DNA reads as TGTGCCAGTAGTATAGGCTCTCAGGCGGGCTACGAGCAGTACTTC.